The clone carrying this T cell receptor beta chain was counted at least ten times. Time point described: before trial treatment. CDR3 length equals 12 residues. Trimming took 7 bases from V and 15 from J, leaving 16 bases between them. CDR1 and CDR2 from the germline V gene are MNHEY and SMNVEV (reference sequence). The data belong to a study of low-dose radiotherapy and immunotherapy resistance in tumors. Study overall: Cohort 1 received 0.5 Gy per fraction every 2 weeks, totaling 6.5 Gy. 1 Gy per fraction was delivered to Cohort 2 every two weeks, for 13 Gy total over 26 weeks.

With TRAV- and TRBV-specific primers, first-strand cDNA was made, covering the alpha and beta chains. With a constant-region primer and a V-primer adapter, TCRs were subjected to approximately 20 PCR cycles of amplification. In vitro transcription served to amplify the mRNA that had been isolated. Each CDR3 protein gets one entry after TCRdb re-called the reads with MiXCR. Of tens of thousands of distinct CDR3 sequences listed, more than 25% were seen once; the top ten hold under 7%. The rearrangement uses TRBV27 and TRBJ1-6; D unresolved. The source material was PBMCs, sampled before treatment. The clonotype originates from a male donor with rectosigmoid adenocarcinoma. CDR3 residues: CASTQSGEVLHF. CDR3 DNA sequence: TGTGCCAGCACCCAGAGCGGCGAGGTCCTCCACTTT.